This T cell receptor (beta chain) derives from a study of PD-1 blockade in mismatch repair-deficient tumors. Clones were read by immunoSEQ multiplex PCR, and TCRdb kept only the in-frame ones, dropping some. The data contain 35,000 to 40,000 clones, roughly 83% of them singletons. Trimming at V came to 4 bases and at J to 3 bases, leaving 5 bases not matched to a gene. Germline CDR1 LGHNA, CDR2 YNFKEQ. This CDR3 contains 15 residues. The TCR originated in an adult with mismatch repair-deficient cancer. The genes are TRBV4-2 and TRBJ2-7; 11 nucleotides line up with TRBD2. The starting material was peripheral blood, obtained 4 weeks after starting pembrolizumab. The CDR3 sequence: CASSPGTSGFYEQYF. The CDR3 nucleotides read TGTGCCAGCAGCCCAGGGACTAGCGGTTTCTACGAGCAGTACTTC.